The 15 T cell receptor beta chains reported below all come from one sample, sequenced in a study of blood T cell repertoires in COVID-19. Assay: immunoSEQ multiplex PCR; the TCRdb copy retains only in-frame clones and omits some. Among approximately 53,000 clones, around 87% were seen once, and the ten largest hold 22%. Sequencing was performed on peripheral blood. The receptors were sampled from a woman aged 80 or older with COVID-19, enrolled during active disease.

The rearrangement uses TRBV15 and TRBJ1-5; D may be TRBD1 (5 bases). Germline V gene data show CDR1 as LNHNV and CDR2 as YYDKDF (reference sequence). Trimming stripped 5 bases from V and 3 bases from J, with 14 bases between. The CDR3 consists of 15 residues. Here the CDR3 reads CATSGGGTYNQPQHF. As DNA, the CDR3 is TGTGCCACCAGCGGCGGAGGGACGTACAATCAGCCCCAGCATTTT.

This clone has a handful of counts. The V gene is TRBV12-3 or TRBV12-4, the J gene TRBJ2-4, with no clear D. With 2 bases removed from V and 7 bases from J, the gap between germline ends came to 6 bases. The CDR3 spans 12 residues. The CDR3 sequence is CASSLPGNIQYF. In DNA form, the CDR3 reads TGTGCCAGCAGTTTACCTGGCAACATTCAGTACTTC.

V is TRBV18 and J is TRBJ2-7; a weak D match, TRBD2 (6 bases). V was shortened by 1 base and J by 3 bases, with 16 bases between the two germline ends. In germline, CDR1 is KGHSH, CDR2 LQKENI. The CDR3 is made up of 16 amino acids. CDR3: CASSPQGTSVVYEQYF. CDR3 sequence (DNA): TGTGCCAGCTCACCACAGGGGACTTCGGTGGTCTACGAGCAGTACTTC.

The chain combines TRBV7-2 with TRBJ2-3; maybe TRBD2 (7 bases). V was trimmed by 6 bases and J by 8 bases, leaving 15 bases between them. The CDR3 covers 13 residues. CDR1 is SGHTA and CDR2 is FQGNSA in the germline V gene. This CDR3 reads CASSPNRGATQYF. The CDR3, as DNA: TGTGCCAGCAGTCCTAACCGGGGGGCTACGCAGTATTTT.

A single count supports this clone. V usage is TRBV5-1 and J usage is TRBJ1-3; TRBD1 might be the D (6 bases). The CDR3 totals 15 residues. Trimming pared 0 bases from V and 0 bases from J, leaving 7 bases between. The V gene's germline CDR1 is SGHRS and CDR2 YFSETQ. CDR3 in amino acids: CASSLVQGSGNTIYF. CDR3 in DNA: TGCGCCAGCAGCTTGGTACAGGGCTCTGGAAACACCATATATTTT.

The CDR3 DNA reads as TGTGCCAGCAGCTCGCCCAGGGGGCATTTGAACACTGAAGCTTTCTTT. This sequence encodes CASSSPRGHLNTEAFF. The chain joins TRBV11-3 to TRBJ1-1, with TRBD1 matching over 8 bases. The CDR3 sequence is 16 residues long. Germline-derived CDR1 and CDR2 are SGHNT and YENEEA. V was pared by 4 bases and J by 0 bases, with 7 bases of the junction left unmatched.

The chain combines TRBV25-1 with TRBJ2-7; 8 nucleotides align to TRBD1. The CDR3 runs 13 residues. The V gene's germline CDR1 is MGHDK and CDR2 SYGVNS. V lost 8 bases to trimming and J lost 3 bases; unmatched junction nucleotides: 6. CDR3 sequence: CASSGTGLYEQYF. CDR3 coding DNA: TGTGCCAGCTCCGGGACAGGCCTCTACGAGCAGTACTTC.

This chain connects TRBV14 to TRBJ2-7; TRBD2 matches at 7 bases. The CDR3 is made up of 17 amino acids. Germline assignment: CDR1 SGHDN and CDR2 FVKESK. The ends lost 0 bases at V and 5 bases at J; junction bases unmatched: 13. The CDR3, as DNA: TGTGCCAGCAGCCAAGATCCGGGCAGGGAGGGAACAGACGAGCAGTACTTC. Protein sequence: CASSQDPGREGTDEQYF.

J is TRBJ1-2 and V is TRBV2; no clear D. Germline CDR1 SNHLY, CDR2 FYNNEI. V shed 6 bases and J shed 3 bases, with 5 bases lying between them. The CDR3 contains 11 residues. CDR3 DNA: TGTGCCAGCAGCCGGGACTATGGCTACACCTTC. Translated, it gives CASSRDYGYTF.

The CDR3 is CASSYGQGATDTQYF. CDR3 in DNA: TGTGCCAGCAGTTACGGACAGGGGGCGACAGATACGCAGTATTTT. The chain employs TRBV6-2 or TRBV6-3 and TRBJ2-3; 11 nucleotides align to TRBD1. CDR3 length: 15 amino acids. Unmatched junction bases numbered 1, after V lost 2 bases and J lost 3 bases. In germline, CDR1 is MNHEY, CDR2 SVGEGT.

This clone was detected once. The gene calls are TRBV15 and TRBJ1-4; D ambiguous. Trimming shortened V by 4 bases and J by 6 bases, and 12 bases separated the two germline ends. The CDR3 covers 14 residues. The germline gives CDR1 LNHNV, CDR2 YYDKDF (reference sequence). The CDR3 region has the DNA TGTGCCACCAGCAAGGGCGGGGAATATGAAAAACTGTTTTTT. This sequence encodes CATSKGGEYEKLFF.

The chain has TRBV6-6 and TRBJ2-1; 11 bases are shared with TRBD2. V trimming: 7 bases; J trimming: 0 bases; junction bases outside the gene matches: 5. The CDR3 covers 16 residues. Germline lookup yields CDR1 MNHNY and CDR2 SVGAGI (reference sequence). CDR3: CASTSSGGPSYNEQFF. DNA of the CDR3: TGTGCCAGCACCTCTAGCGGGGGGCCCTCCTACAATGAGCAGTTCTTC.

The V and J genes are TRBV14 and TRBJ2-3, with D possibly TRBD2 on 7 matching bases. From germline, CDR1 is SGHDN and CDR2 FVKESK. Trimming stripped 1 base from V and 0 bases from J, with 11 bases between. The CDR3 sequence is 16 residues long. In nucleotides, the CDR3 is TGTGCCAGCAGCCAAGTTCGGGGGGCGAGCACAGATACGCAGTATTTT. Amino acids: CASSQVRGASTDTQYF.

V usage is TRBV27 and J usage is TRBJ2-2; the match to TRBD2 covers 8 bases. Germline V CDR1 and CDR2: MNHEY, SMNVEV (reference sequence). The CDR3 runs to 16 residues. The junction had 6 bases not matched to a gene; V was cut back by 4 bases and J by 2 bases. The CDR3 loop reads CASSSRSGGNTGELFF. The CDR3 DNA sequence: TGTGCCAGCAGTTCCCGGAGCGGGGGCAACACCGGGGAGCTGTTTTTT.

V gene TRBV19 combines with J gene TRBJ1-5, with TRBD1 identical over 9 bases. The V gene end was trimmed by 3 bases and the J gene end by 6 bases; junction bases not matched to a gene: 6. The CDR3 loop spans 15 amino acids. From germline, CDR1 is LNHDA and CDR2 SQIVND (reference sequence). As DNA, the CDR3 is TGTGCCAGTAGTATGGGGACAGGGAAAGGTCAGCCCCAGCATTTT. Amino acids: CASSMGTGKGQPQHF.